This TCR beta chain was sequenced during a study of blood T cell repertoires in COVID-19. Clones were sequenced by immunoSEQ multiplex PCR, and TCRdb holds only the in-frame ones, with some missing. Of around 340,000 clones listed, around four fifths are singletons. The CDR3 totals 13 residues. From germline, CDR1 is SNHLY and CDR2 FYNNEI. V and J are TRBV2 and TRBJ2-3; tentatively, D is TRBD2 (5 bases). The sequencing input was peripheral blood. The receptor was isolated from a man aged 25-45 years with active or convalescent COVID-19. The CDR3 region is CAGALSPGGTQYF. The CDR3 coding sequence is TGTGCTGGTGCCCTCTCCCCTGGAGGTACGCAGTATTTT.